Sequencing of this T cell receptor (beta chain) was carried out in a study of shared clonotypes between healthy human individuals. Trimming at V came to 1 base and at J to 6 bases, leaving 12 bases not matched to a gene. The germline CDR1 and CDR2 sequences are MDHEN and SYDVKM. This CDR3 comprises 19 residues. Whole-study findings and limits: It was the few donors that limited the genetic and exposure-history diversity represented.

Unsorted samples, those not sorted, used some 90 million PBMCs for genomic DNA. Details on this clone: Antigen: not known.

With ten immunoSEQ deep assay plates, unsorted PBMC DNA underwent sequencing. TCRdb's table, derived via immunoSEQ multiplex PCR, lists solely in-frame clones and lacks some. In the table there are hundreds of thousands of clones, around 79% of which are singletons. This sequence joins TRBV28 and TRBJ1-4, with 12 positions matching TRBD1. The sample consisted of PBMCs. The TCR comes from a middle-aged woman in good health. Some clones in this sample may be carry-over from other donors' samples. DNA of the CDR3: TGTGCCAGCAGTTTATTTAAGGGGACAGGGGGCATCTTTGATGAAAAACTGTTTTTT. The encoded protein is CASSLFKGTGGIFDEKLFF. Based on the CDR3 plus reference TRBV28 and TRBJ1-4, the full variable domain is DVKVTQSSRYLVKRTGEKVFLECVQDMDHENMFWYRQDPGLGLRLIYFSYDVKMKEKGDIPEGYSVSREKKERFSLILESASTNQTSMYLCASSLFKGTGGIFDEKLFFGSGTQLSVL.